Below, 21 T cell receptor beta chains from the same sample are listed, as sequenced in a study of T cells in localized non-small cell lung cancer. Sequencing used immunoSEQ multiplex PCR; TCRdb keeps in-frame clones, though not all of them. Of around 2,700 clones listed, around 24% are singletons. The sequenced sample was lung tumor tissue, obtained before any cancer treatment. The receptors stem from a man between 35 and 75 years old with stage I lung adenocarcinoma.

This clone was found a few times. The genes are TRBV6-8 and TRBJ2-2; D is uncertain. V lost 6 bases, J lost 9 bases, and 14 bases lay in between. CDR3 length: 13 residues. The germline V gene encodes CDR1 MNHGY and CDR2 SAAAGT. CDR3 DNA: TGTGCCAGCAGGAACAGTGAAGCCCGGGAGCTGTTTTTT. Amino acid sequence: CASRNSEARELFF.

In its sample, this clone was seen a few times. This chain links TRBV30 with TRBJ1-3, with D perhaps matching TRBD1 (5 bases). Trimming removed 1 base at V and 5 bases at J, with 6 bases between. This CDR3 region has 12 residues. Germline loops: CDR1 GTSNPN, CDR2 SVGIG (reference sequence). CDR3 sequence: CAWSGGRNTIYF. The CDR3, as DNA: TGTGCCTGGAGTGGGGGCCGAAACACCATATATTTT. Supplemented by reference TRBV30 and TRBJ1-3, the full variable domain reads SQTIHQWPATLVQPVGSPLSLECTVEGTSNPNLYWYRQAAGRGLQLLFYSVGIGQISSEVPQNLSASRPQDRQFILSSKKLLLSDSGFYLCAWSGGRNTIYFGEGSWLTVV.

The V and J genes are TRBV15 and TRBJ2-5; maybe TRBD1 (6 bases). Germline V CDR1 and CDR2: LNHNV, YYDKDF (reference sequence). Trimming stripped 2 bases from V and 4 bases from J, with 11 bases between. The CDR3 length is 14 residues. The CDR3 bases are TGTGCCACCAGCAGACAGGGGAATCGAGAGACCCAGTACTTC. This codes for CATSRQGNRETQYF.

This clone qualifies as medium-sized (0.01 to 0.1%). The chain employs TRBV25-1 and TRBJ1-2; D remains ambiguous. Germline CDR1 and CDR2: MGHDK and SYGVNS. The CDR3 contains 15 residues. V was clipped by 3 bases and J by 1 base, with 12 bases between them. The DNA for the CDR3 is TGTGCCAGCAGTGACCGACACGCGATTAACTATGGCTACACCTTC. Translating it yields CASSDRHAINYGYTF.

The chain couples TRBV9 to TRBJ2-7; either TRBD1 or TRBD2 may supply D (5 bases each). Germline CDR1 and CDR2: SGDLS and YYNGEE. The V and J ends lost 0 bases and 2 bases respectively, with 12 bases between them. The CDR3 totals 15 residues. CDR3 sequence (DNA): TGTGCCAGCAGCGTAGGGGCTAGGGGACCCTACGAGCAGTACTTC. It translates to CASSVGARGPYEQYF.

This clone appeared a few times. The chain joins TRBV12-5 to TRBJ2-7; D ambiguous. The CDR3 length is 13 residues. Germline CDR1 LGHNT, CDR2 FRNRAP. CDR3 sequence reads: CASQLDRFYEQYF. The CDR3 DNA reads TGTGCCAGCCAACTCGACCGATTCTACGAGCAGTACTTC.

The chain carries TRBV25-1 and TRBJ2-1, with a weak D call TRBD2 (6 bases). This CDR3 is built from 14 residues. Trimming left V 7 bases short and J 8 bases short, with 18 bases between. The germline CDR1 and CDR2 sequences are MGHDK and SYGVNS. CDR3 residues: CASMGGQEGYEQFF. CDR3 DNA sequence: TGTGCCAGCATGGGGGGTCAGGAAGGCTATGAGCAGTTCTTC.

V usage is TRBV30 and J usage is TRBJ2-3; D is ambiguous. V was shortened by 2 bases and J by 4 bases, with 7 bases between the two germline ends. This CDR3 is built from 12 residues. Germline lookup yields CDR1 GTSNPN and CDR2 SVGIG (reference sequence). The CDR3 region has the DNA TGTGCCTGGAGTCTGGGTCCAGATACGCAGTATTTT. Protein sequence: CAWSLGPDTQYF.

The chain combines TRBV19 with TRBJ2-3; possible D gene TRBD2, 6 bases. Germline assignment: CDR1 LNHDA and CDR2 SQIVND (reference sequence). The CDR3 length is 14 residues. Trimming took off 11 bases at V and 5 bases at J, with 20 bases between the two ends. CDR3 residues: CAVARVLGGDTQYF. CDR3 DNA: TGTGCCGTCGCCCGGGTTTTGGGGGGAGATACGCAGTATTTT.

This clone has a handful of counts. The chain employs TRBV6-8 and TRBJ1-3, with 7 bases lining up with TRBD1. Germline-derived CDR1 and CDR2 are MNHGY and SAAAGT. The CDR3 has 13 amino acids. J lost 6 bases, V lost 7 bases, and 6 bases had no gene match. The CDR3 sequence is CASTRQGENTIYF. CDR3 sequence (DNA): TGTGCCAGCACCCGACAGGGCGAAAACACCATATATTTT.

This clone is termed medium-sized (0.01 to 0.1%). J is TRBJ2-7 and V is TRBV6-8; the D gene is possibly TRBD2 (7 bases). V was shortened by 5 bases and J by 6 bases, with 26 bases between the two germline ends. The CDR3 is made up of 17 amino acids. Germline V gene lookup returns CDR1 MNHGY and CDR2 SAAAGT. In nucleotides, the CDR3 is TGTGCCAGCAGTGACTTCCTAAGAGAACAGGGAGGGGTCGAGCAGTACTTC. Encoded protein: CASSDFLREQGGVEQYF.

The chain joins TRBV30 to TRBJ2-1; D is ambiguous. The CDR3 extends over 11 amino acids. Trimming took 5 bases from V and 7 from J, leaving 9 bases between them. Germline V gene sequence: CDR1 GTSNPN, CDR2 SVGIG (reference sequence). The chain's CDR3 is CAWGERNEQFF. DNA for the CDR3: TGTGCCTGGGGCGAGAGGAATGAGCAGTTCTTC.

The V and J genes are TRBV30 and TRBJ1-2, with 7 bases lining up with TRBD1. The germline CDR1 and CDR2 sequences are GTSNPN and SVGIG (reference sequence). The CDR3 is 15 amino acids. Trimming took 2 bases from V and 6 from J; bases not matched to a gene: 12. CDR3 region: CAWSPPGRGWDGYTF. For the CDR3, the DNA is TGTGCCTGGAGTCCCCCGGGCAGGGGGTGGGATGGCTACACCTTC.

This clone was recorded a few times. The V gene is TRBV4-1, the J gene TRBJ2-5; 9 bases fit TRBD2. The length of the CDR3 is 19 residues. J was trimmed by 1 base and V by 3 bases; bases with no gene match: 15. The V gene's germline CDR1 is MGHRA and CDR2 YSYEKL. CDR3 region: CASSHPGGLAGPLQETQYF. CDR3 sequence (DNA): TGCGCCAGCAGCCATCCCGGGGGGCTAGCGGGACCCCTCCAAGAGACCCAGTACTTC.

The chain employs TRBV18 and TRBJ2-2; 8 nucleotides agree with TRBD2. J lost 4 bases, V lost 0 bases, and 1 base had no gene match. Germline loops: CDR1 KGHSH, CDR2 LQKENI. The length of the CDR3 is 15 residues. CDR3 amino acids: CASSPPTSGTGELFF. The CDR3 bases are TGTGCCAGCTCACCACCCACTAGCGGCACCGGGGAGCTGTTTTTT.

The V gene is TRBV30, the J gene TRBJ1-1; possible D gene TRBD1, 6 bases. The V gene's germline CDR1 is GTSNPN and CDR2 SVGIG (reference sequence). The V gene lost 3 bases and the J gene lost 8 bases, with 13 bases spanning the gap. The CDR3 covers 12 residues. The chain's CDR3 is CAWSKGGSEAFF. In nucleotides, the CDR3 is TGTGCCTGGAGCAAGGGGGGGTCCGAAGCTTTCTTT.

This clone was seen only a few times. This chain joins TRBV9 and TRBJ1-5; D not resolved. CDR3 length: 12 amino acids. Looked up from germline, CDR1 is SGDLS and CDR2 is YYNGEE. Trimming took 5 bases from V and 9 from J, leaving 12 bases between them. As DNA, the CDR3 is TGTGCCAGCAGTGTGTTGGGTTTGCCCCAGCATTTT. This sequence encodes CASSVLGLPQHF.

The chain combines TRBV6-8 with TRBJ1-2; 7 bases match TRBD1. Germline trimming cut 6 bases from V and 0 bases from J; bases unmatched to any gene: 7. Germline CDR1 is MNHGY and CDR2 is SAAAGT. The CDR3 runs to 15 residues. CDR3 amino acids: CASSRDRQTNYGYTF. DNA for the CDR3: TGTGCCAGCAGCCGGGACAGACAAACTAACTATGGCTACACCTTC.

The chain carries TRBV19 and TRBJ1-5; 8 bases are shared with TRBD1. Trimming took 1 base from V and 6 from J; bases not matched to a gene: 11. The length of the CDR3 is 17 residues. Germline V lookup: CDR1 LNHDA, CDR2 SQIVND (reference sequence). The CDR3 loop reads CASSIGSGRGLFQPQHF. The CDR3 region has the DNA TGTGCCAGTAGTATAGGTTCCGGCAGGGGGCTTTTTCAGCCCCAGCATTTT.

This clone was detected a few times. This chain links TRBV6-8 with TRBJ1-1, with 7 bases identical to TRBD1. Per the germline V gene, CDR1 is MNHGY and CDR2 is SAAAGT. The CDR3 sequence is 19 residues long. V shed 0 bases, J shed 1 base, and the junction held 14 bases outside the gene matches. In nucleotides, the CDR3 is TGTGCCAGCAGTTACTCGGTCCCCCATCGACAGGGAGCGAACACTGAAGCTTTCTTT. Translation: CASSYSVPHRQGANTEAFF.

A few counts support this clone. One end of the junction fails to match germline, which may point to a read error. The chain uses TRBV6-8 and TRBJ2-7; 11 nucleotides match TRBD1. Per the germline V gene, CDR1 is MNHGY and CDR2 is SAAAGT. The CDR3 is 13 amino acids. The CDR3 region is CAISGQGAGEQYF. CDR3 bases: TGTGCCATCAGTGGACAGGGGGCGGGCGAGCAGTACTTC.